Listed here are 30 T cell receptor beta chains from one sample, sequenced in a study of beta chain features in type 1 diabetes. The whole isolated RNA underwent reverse transcription, so sequencing captured expressed TCRB transcripts. The assay was immunoSEQ multiplex PCR, and TCRdb's table has in-frame clones only and misses some. This sample yields hundreds of thousands of clones, of which 15% to 19% are seen a single time; about 0.093% belongs to the top ten. Sequencing was done on a sample of naive CD4+ T cells from blood. These TCRs come from a man between 18 and 35 years old in good health.

The chain recombines TRBV5-1 with TRBJ2-5, with D hard to call. Germline V gene sequence: CDR1 SGHRS, CDR2 YFSETQ. Trimming stripped 2 bases from V and 2 bases from J, with 7 bases between. This CDR3 spans 13 amino acids. Here the CDR3 reads CASSFSPQETQYF. CDR3 nucleotide sequence: TGCGCCAGCAGCTTTTCCCCACAAGAGACCCAGTACTTC.

In this sample, this clone turned up a few times. The rearrangement joins TRBV5-5 to TRBJ2-5; TRBD2 matches at 7 bases. This CDR3 contains 14 residues. Per the germline V gene, CDR1 is SGHKS and CDR2 is YYEKEE (reference sequence). The junction had 6 bases not matched to a gene; V was cut back by 4 bases and J by 3 bases. The CDR3 coding sequence is TGTGCCAGCAGCCCCGTGGCGGGGGAAGAGACCCAGTACTTC. It codes for CASSPVAGEETQYF.

The chain links TRBV2 to TRBJ1-2; TRBD1 might be the D (5 bases). The CDR3 runs to 13 residues. CDR1 and CDR2 (germline): SNHLY, FYNNEI. V lost 6 bases, J lost 5 bases, and 13 bases lay in between. The CDR3 region is CASRRDGNYGYTF. The CDR3 coding sequence is TGTGCCAGCAGAAGGGACGGGAATTATGGCTACACCTTC.

The chain has TRBV7-2 and TRBJ2-7; 8 bases match TRBD2. V was pared by 6 bases and J by 4 bases, with 5 bases of the junction left unmatched. Germline loops: CDR1 SGHTA, CDR2 FQGNSA. This CDR3 is built from 13 residues. CDR3 protein: CASRSGGSYEQYF. The CDR3 DNA reads TGTGCCAGCAGGAGCGGGGGCTCGTACGAGCAGTACTTC.

This clone has a handful of counts. DNA of the CDR3: TGTGCCAGCAGCTTAGGATGGCCTAGCGGGGGTCAGACCCAGTACTTC. Translated: CASSLGWPSGGQTQYF. The rearrangement joins TRBV11-2 to TRBJ2-5; 10 bases map to TRBD2. This CDR3 has 16 amino acids. Germline V gene data show CDR1 as SGHAT and CDR2 as FQNNGV. V was pared by 1 base and J by 6 bases, with 8 bases of the junction left unmatched.

This clone showed up just a few times. The chain recombines TRBV28 with TRBJ2-4; TRBD1 aligns across 7 bases. This CDR3 spans 13 amino acids. Germline CDR1 is MDHEN and CDR2 is SYDVKM. J gave up 10 bases and V 2 bases, and 5 bases lay outside the gene matches. CDR3 DNA: TGTGCCAGCAGTTTAAGGGCCAGGGGGATTCAGTACTTC. The encoded protein is CASSLRARGIQYF.

This chain links TRBV28 with TRBJ2-4, with D possibly TRBD2 on 5 matching bases. CDR3 length equals 11 residues. Per germline, CDR1 MDHEN and CDR2 SYDVKM. The V gene lost 4 bases and the J gene lost 16 bases, with 14 bases spanning the gap. The CDR3 region has the DNA TGTGCCAGCAGTTCATTAGTAGCGAGTTACTTC. Its protein product is CASSSLVASYF.

This chain joins TRBV6-5 and TRBJ2-7; a possible D gene is TRBD2 (5 bases). V gave up 6 bases and J gave up 0 bases, with 9 bases separating them. CDR1 is MNHEY and CDR2 is SVGAGI in the germline V gene. The CDR3 runs to 13 residues. CDR3 residues: CASRTGSSYEQYF. CDR3 bases: TGTGCCAGCAGGACGGGGAGCTCCTACGAGCAGTACTTC.

The chain is built from TRBV7-7 and TRBJ2-2; D gene ambiguous. Trimming took off 2 bases at V and 4 bases at J, with 8 bases between the two ends. The CDR3 totals 14 residues. Germline values: CDR1 SSHAT, CDR2 FNYEAQ (reference sequence). The CDR3 loop reads CASSLNWGTGELFF. CDR3 coding DNA: TGTGCCAGCAGCTTAAACTGGGGCACCGGGGAGCTGTTTTTT.

This sequence joins TRBV7-9 and TRBJ1-2, with D unclear. CDR1 is SEHNR and CDR2 is FQNEAQ in the germline V gene (reference sequence). V was cut by 1 base and J by 5 bases, with 11 bases left in between. This CDR3 contains 14 residues. The CDR3 loop reads CASSLDQWEYGYTF. Written as DNA, the CDR3 is TGTGCCAGCAGCTTAGACCAATGGGAATATGGCTACACCTTC.

The chain uses TRBV9 and TRBJ2-2, with 8 bases that match TRBD1. V lost 7 bases to trimming and J lost 4 bases; unmatched junction nucleotides: 6. Germline values: CDR1 SGDLS, CDR2 YYNGEE. The CDR3 has 14 amino acids. The DNA of the CDR3 is TGTGCCAGCCGGGACAGGAGCTTCACCGGGGAGCTGTTTTTT. This gives the protein CASRDRSFTGELFF.

This clone has more than one count but fewer than ten. The chain recombines TRBV11-3 with TRBJ2-1; D is possibly TRBD1 (7 bases). The CDR3 loop spans 15 amino acids. The germline gives CDR1 SGHNT, CDR2 YENEEA. The ends were cut back, 3 bases at V and 4 bases at J, with 13 bases in the middle. The CDR3 DNA is TGTGCCAGCAGCTTTAGACAGGGAGGATACAATGAGCAGTTCTTC. This translates into CASSFRQGGYNEQFF.

The CDR3 sequence: CASSPQQGAVGTGELFF. The CDR3 bases are TGTGCCAGCAGCCCGCAACAGGGGGCAGTAGGCACCGGGGAGCTGTTTTTT. This chain joins TRBV5-4 and TRBJ2-2, with 9 positions matching TRBD1. Germline CDR1 and CDR2: SGHNT and YYREEE (reference sequence). The CDR3 totals 17 residues. V dropped 4 bases and J dropped 4; count of bases not matched to a gene: 11. Looking up the rest from reference TRBV5-4 and TRBJ2-2 gives the full variable domain: ETGVTQSPTHLIKTRGQQVTLRCSSQSGHNTVSWYQQALGQGPQFIFQYYREEENGRGNFPPRFSGLQFPNYSSELNVNALELDDSALYLCASSPQQGAVGTGELFFGEGSRLTVL.

V gene TRBV5-1 combines with J gene TRBJ2-1, with 10 bases aligning to TRBD1. CDR1 and CDR2 from the germline V gene are SGHRS and YFSETQ. The CDR3 totals 16 residues. V lost 0 bases to trimming and J lost 4 bases; unmatched junction nucleotides: 4. The CDR3 DNA follows: TGCGCCAGCAGCTTGGTAGGACAGGGGGTATACAATGAGCAGTTCTTC. This gives the protein CASSLVGQGVYNEQFF.

This clone was seen a handful of times. The chain joins TRBV7-9 to TRBJ1-2; D remains unclear. The length of the CDR3 is 13 residues. Germline V gives CDR1 SEHNR, CDR2 FQNEAQ (reference sequence). The V gene lost 5 bases and the J gene lost 6 bases, with 13 bases spanning the gap. The CDR3 loop is CASSLRQTHGYTF. As DNA, the CDR3 is TGTGCCAGCAGCCTGAGGCAGACTCATGGCTACACCTTC. The full variable domain, completed using reference TRBV7-9 and TRBJ1-2, is DTGVSQNPRHKITKRGQNVTFRCDPISEHNRLYWYRQTLGQGPEFLTYFQNEAQLEKSRLLSDRFSAERPKGSFSTLEIQRTEQGDSAMYLCASSLRQTHGYTFGSGTRLTVV.

This clone has only a few counts. J is TRBJ2-3 and V is TRBV6-1; D unclear. The V end was cut by 3 bases, the J end by 6 bases, with 13 bases between. The CDR3 runs to 14 residues. Per germline, CDR1 MNHNS and CDR2 SASEGT. CDR3 sequence (DNA): TGTGCCAGCAGTGAGAGGACCAATAGGGATACGCAGTATTTT. Amino acids: CASSERTNRDTQYF.

This clone was counted a few times. The CDR3: CASSPGYGQGTYEQYF. The CDR3 DNA is TGTGCCAGCAGTCCGGGTTACGGACAGGGTACCTACGAGCAGTACTTC. The genes are TRBV27 and TRBJ2-7; 8 nucleotides match TRBD1. J lost 2 bases, V lost 5 bases, and 11 bases had no gene match. In germline, CDR1 is MNHEY, CDR2 SMNVEV (reference sequence). The CDR3 runs 16 residues.

The chain couples TRBV7-8 to TRBJ2-7, with 7 positions matching TRBD1. Germline-derived CDR1 and CDR2 are SGHVS and FQNEAQ. The CDR3 is made up of 15 amino acids. The trim removed 1 base at V and 3 bases at J, leaving 6 bases unmatched. Here the CDR3 DNA reads TGTGCCAGCAGCTTAGAGTACCACAGGGGCTACGAGCAGTACTTC. Translated, it gives CASSLEYHRGYEQYF.

This clone was observed a handful of times. The J gene is TRBJ1-6, the V gene TRBV30; possibly TRBD1 for D (6 bases). The CDR3 covers 14 residues. The germline V gene has CDR1 GTSNPN and CDR2 SVGIG (reference sequence). Between the trimmed V and J ends, which lost 0 bases and 7 bases, there was a span of 10 bases. Here the CDR3 DNA reads TGTGCCTGGAGTGTTCAGGGGCAAAATTCACCCCTCCACTTT. This gives the protein CAWSVQGQNSPLHF.

This clone showed up just a few times. The chain carries TRBV4-2 and TRBJ2-7; D may be TRBD1 (6 bases). The CDR3 spans 15 residues. Germline CDR1 reads LGHNA; CDR2 reads YNFKEQ. With 3 bases removed from V and 4 bases from J, the gap between germline ends came to 16 bases. Written as DNA, the CDR3 is TGTGCCAGCAGCCACCCTAACAGGGAACCATACGAGCAGTACTTC. Translated: CASSHPNREPYEQYF.

The chain uses TRBV10-3 and TRBJ1-5; D remains unclear. This CDR3 is built from 13 residues. The ends were cut back, 6 bases at V and 4 bases at J, with 10 bases in the middle. Germline CDR1 reads ENHRY; CDR2 reads SYGVKD. In DNA form, the CDR3 reads TGTGCCATCAGGATAGGAGAAAATCAGCCCCAGCATTTT. It is translated as CAIRIGENQPQHF.

V gene TRBV9 combines with J gene TRBJ1-3; weak D call: TRBD1 (6 bases). The CDR3 is made up of 17 amino acids. Germline CDR1 is SGDLS and CDR2 is YYNGEE. V was shortened by 0 bases and J by 0 bases, with 13 bases between the two germline ends. The CDR3 is CASSVAPQGHSGNTIYF. In nucleotides, the CDR3 is TGTGCCAGCAGCGTAGCCCCCCAGGGACACTCTGGAAACACCATATATTTT.

A few counts support this clone. The chain combines TRBV29-1 with TRBJ2-6; D might be TRBD1 or TRBD2, each matching 6 bases. V was shortened by 6 bases and J by 1 base, with 25 bases between the two germline ends. In germline, CDR1 is SQVTM, CDR2 ANQGSEA. This CDR3 contains 19 residues. The CDR3 reads CSVWNKGGRGWSGANVLTF. The CDR3 DNA follows: TGCAGCGTCTGGAACAAGGGGGGACGGGGTTGGTCTGGGGCCAACGTCCTGACTTTC.

The gene calls are TRBV6-6 and TRBJ2-7, with TRBD1 identical over 9 bases. Losses at the gene ends were 0 bases for V and 4 bases for J; bases not matched to a gene: 7. The CDR3 is made up of 16 amino acids. Germline assignment: CDR1 MNHNY and CDR2 SVGAGI (reference sequence). The DNA of the CDR3 is TGTGCCAGCAGTTACTCGACGGACAGGGGATCTTACGAGCAGTACTTC. This encodes CASSYSTDRGSYEQYF.

In this sample, this clone turned up a few times. It is unclear where the CDR3 begins or ends on the DNA, so no DNA is shown, and the CDR3 is as TCRdb lists it. The V gene is TRBV6-5, the J gene TRBJ1-5. The CDR3 is 14 residues long, counting both termini. Germline V gene lookup returns CDR1 MNHEY and CDR2 SVGAGI. The CDR3 loop reads CASSTSGRNQPQHF.

The sample holds a few counts of this clone. This rearrangement joins TRBV18 to TRBJ1-5, with D hard to call. Germline CDR1 and CDR2: KGHSH and LQKENI. The CDR3 totals 15 residues. V shed 6 bases and J shed 16 bases, with 28 bases lying between them. The CDR3 here is CASSLRSPVREEEHF. CDR3 DNA sequence: TGTGCCAGCTCTCTTCGATCACCGGTAAGGGAGGAGGAACATTTT.

V and J are TRBV21-1 and TRBJ2-7. TRBV21-1 is noted as a pseudogene. The CDR3 has 9 residues. The CDR3 protein is CASSKEGYF. The CDR3 DNA reads as TGTGCCAGCAGCAAAGAAGGCTACTTC.

This clone has a handful of counts. CDR3 protein: CASREGAAYNEQFF. The CDR3 DNA sequence: TGTGCCAGCAGGGAGGGGGCCGCCTACAATGAGCAGTTCTTC. The V gene is TRBV2, the J gene TRBJ2-1; maybe TRBD1 (7 bases). Trimming removed 6 bases from V and 2 bases from J, with 11 bases in between. The CDR3 contains 14 residues. Germline V CDR1 and CDR2: SNHLY, FYNNEI.

V and J are TRBV9 and TRBJ1-3; D is ambiguous. Trimming stripped 0 bases from V and 2 bases from J, with 9 bases between. Germline V gives CDR1 SGDLS, CDR2 YYNGEE. This CDR3 has 15 residues. CDR3 sequence: CASSVGTVAGNTIYF. CDR3 coding DNA: TGTGCCAGCAGCGTAGGAACAGTTGCTGGAAACACCATATATTTT.

The rearrangement joins TRBV28 to TRBJ2-1; D is tentatively TRBD1 or TRBD2 (5 bases each). Germline V gives CDR1 MDHEN, CDR2 SYDVKM. The CDR3 is made up of 15 amino acids. Trimming cost V 4 bases and J 7 bases, with 17 bases left between them. The CDR3 loop is CASSSSSLRVNEQFF. CDR3 coding DNA: TGTGCCAGCAGTTCATCTAGCCTCAGGGTAAATGAGCAGTTCTTC. Supplemented by reference TRBV28 and TRBJ2-1, the full variable domain reads DVKVTQSSRYLVKRTGEKVFLECVQDMDHENMFWYRQDPGLGLRLIYFSYDVKMKEKGDIPEGYSVSREKKERFSLILESASTNQTSMYLCASSSSSLRVNEQFFGPGTRLTVL.